This TCR beta chain was documented in a study of T cell clonality in common variable immunodeficiency. The sample holds many counts of this clone. The read falls 3 residues short of the CDR3 end, and the missing part is taken from the germline J gene. Germline CDR1 LNHDA, CDR2 SQIVND (reference sequence). The CDR3 sequence is 15 residues long. V dropped 5 bases and J dropped 7 bases, with 20 bases sitting between them. Equal genomic DNA amounts from CVID and control samples were sequenced. Profiled with immunoSEQ multiplex PCR; TCRdb holds only in-frame clones, not every one. The sample presents around 57,000 clones, none singletons.

J is TRBJ2-5 and V is TRBV19, with a tentative D call TRBD1 (6 bases). The sequence derives from a person between 18 and 75 years old in good health. The sequenced sample was peripheral blood mononuclear cells. The CDR3 spells CASSLRDNGLRTQYF. The sequenced part of the CDR3 DNA is TGTGCCAGTAGTCTCCGGGACAACGGCCTCAGGACC. The full variable domain, its missing parts supplied by reference TRBV19 and TRBJ2-5, is DGGITQSPKYLFRKEGQNVTLSCEQNLNHDAMYWYRQDPGQGLRLIYYSQIVNDFQKGDIAEGYSVSREKKESFPLTVTSAQKNPTAFYLCASSLRDNGLRTQYFGPGTRLLVL.